This T cell receptor (beta chain) comes out of a study of blood T cell repertoires in COVID-19. V shed 3 bases and J shed 5 bases, with 11 bases lying between them. The germline gives CDR1 SEHNR, CDR2 FQNEAQ (reference sequence). The CDR3 sequence is 13 residues long. In the source study's methods: Reference gene primer amplification yielded estimated nucleated cell counts. The repertoire was sequenced with immunoSEQ multiplex PCR; TCRdb's copy has only in-frame clones and lacks some. The DNA gave D and trimming, while V, J and clone size come from that table. This sample has under 200,000 clones; 65% to 90% occur once, and the top ten carry more than 1.5%.

This chain uses TRBV7-9 with TRBJ2-7, with D perhaps TRBD1 (7 bases). The clonotype originates from a human donor in a cohort sampled during active COVID-19. The sequenced material came from peripheral blood. In DNA, the CDR3 is TGTGCCAGCAGCTTGGCAGGGGGGAACGAGCAGTACTTC. Translation: CASSLAGGNEQYF. The full variable domain, with the rest looked up from reference TRBV7-9 and TRBJ2-7, is DTGVSQNPRHKITKRGQNVTFRCDPISEHNRLYWYRQTLGQGPEFLTYFQNEAQLEKSRLLSDRFSAERPKGSFSTLEIQRTEQGDSAMYLCASSLAGGNEQYFGPGTRLTVT.